Below, 20 T cell receptor beta chains from the same sample are listed, as sequenced in a study of identical twins (dated by TCRdb to 2016 to 2017). Library preparation used 5' RACE. TCRdb lists the instrument as Illumina HiSeq 2000. Using fastp at Q25 and MiXCR, TCRdb reprocessed the public reads and kept productive beta chains. One record per CDR3 amino acid sequence lists the most common genes and DNA. Counted in this sample were 1,800,000 or so distinct CDR3 sequences; about 32% of them appeared once. Around 0.3% of the sample lies in the top ten. The sample was cord blood. The receptors originated from a newborn girl in good health.

This clonotype occurred a few times. V gene TRBV5-1 combines with J gene TRBJ2-7, with unresolved D. The germline V gene encodes CDR1 SGHRS and CDR2 YFSETQ. Trimming removed 0 bases from V and 0 bases from J, with 7 bases in between. The CDR3 consists of 14 residues. The CDR3 loop reads CASSLATHSYEQYF. The CDR3 DNA is TGCGCCAGCAGCTTGGCGACCCACTCCTACGAGCAGTACTTC.

A few counts support this clonotype. The chain has TRBV7-2 and TRBJ1-6, with no clear D. The V gene lost 5 bases and the J gene lost 7 bases, with 18 bases spanning the gap. Germline CDR1 SGHTA, CDR2 FQGNSA. CDR3 length equals 16 residues. For the CDR3, the DNA is TGTGCCAGCAGCCCGATGGGGTTGGGCCCAAATTCACCCCTCCACTTT. It codes for CASSPMGLGPNSPLHF.

The V gene is TRBV13, the J gene TRBJ2-7, with D possibly being TRBD1 (5 bases). CDR1 and CDR2 from the germline V gene are PRHDT and FYEKMQ (reference sequence). The CDR3 consists of 15 residues. The V gene lost 5 bases and the J gene lost 3 bases, with 17 bases spanning the gap. CDR3 sequence reads: CASSPSETVSYEQYF. The DNA for the CDR3 is TGTGCCAGCAGCCCCTCCGAGACAGTGAGCTACGAGCAGTACTTC. Full variable domain (missing parts from reference TRBV13 and TRBJ2-7): AAGVIQSPRHLIKEKRETATLKCYPIPRHDTVYWYQQGPGQDPQFLISFYEKMQSDKGSIPDRFSAQQFSDYHSELNMSSLELGDSALYFCASSPSETVSYEQYFGPGTRLTVT.

This clonotype was observed a few times. The V call is TRBV13, the J call TRBJ2-5; D unresolved. The CDR3 spans 12 residues. Trimming stripped 4 bases from V and 7 bases from J, with 10 bases between. The V gene's germline CDR1 is PRHDT and CDR2 FYEKMQ (reference sequence). CDR3 residues: CASSSTPGTQYF. In DNA form, the CDR3 reads TGTGCCAGCAGCTCCACCCCAGGGACCCAGTACTTC.

A few counts support this clonotype. The rearrangement links TRBV7-6 to TRBJ2-1; TRBD2 aligns across 12 bases. Germline V gene data show CDR1 as SGHVS and CDR2 as FNYEAQ. This CDR3 has 19 residues. J gave up 9 bases and V 1 base, and 16 bases lay outside the gene matches. The CDR3 nucleotides are TGTGCCAGCAGCTTAGTTCCCCCGTCTAGCGGGGGGGCACCTGGTGAGCAGTTCTTC. This encodes CASSLVPPSSGGAPGEQFF.

This clonotype showed up just once. Germline is not matched at one junction end, which may reflect a read error. The V and J genes are TRBV27 and TRBJ2-5, with D perhaps matching TRBD2 (5 bases). This CDR3 has 11 amino acids. Germline V gene data show CDR1 as MNHEY and CDR2 as SMNVEV (reference sequence). The CDR3 DNA follows: TGTGCCTGCAGTTTAGCCGGGGAGCAGTACTTC. This gives the protein CACSLAGEQYF.

This clonotype appeared a single time. This CDR3 is CASNKGSVNTEAFF. As DNA, the CDR3 is TGTGCCAGCAACAAAGGGAGCGTGAACACTGAAGCTTTCTTT. This sequence joins TRBV2 and TRBJ1-1; D gene unclear. Looked up from germline, CDR1 is SNHLY and CDR2 is FYNNEI. The ends were cut back, 7 bases at V and 0 bases at J, with 12 bases in the middle. CDR3 size: 14 residues.

The chain combines TRBV9 with TRBJ2-1, with TRBD1 matching over 9 bases. V was pared by 3 bases and J by 2 bases, with 9 bases of the junction left unmatched. The CDR3 extends over 17 amino acids. Germline values: CDR1 SGDLS, CDR2 YYNGEE. CDR3 DNA sequence: TGTGCCAGCAGCGACCACAGACGGGACAGGGCCTACAATGAGCAGTTCTTC. Its translation: CASSDHRRDRAYNEQFF.

The V and J genes are TRBV28 and TRBJ2-1, with a possible D match to TRBD2 (6 bases). CDR3 length equals 14 residues. Trimming removed 9 bases from V and 3 bases from J, with 15 bases in between. Germline CDR1 reads MDHEN; CDR2 reads SYDVKM. CDR3 residues: CASVAEQIYNEQFF. The CDR3 bases are TGTGCCAGTGTAGCGGAACAAATCTACAATGAGCAGTTCTTC.

This clonotype was detected only a few times. The chain links TRBV12-3 or TRBV12-4 to TRBJ2-7, with 8 bases identical to TRBD1. The CDR3 has 15 amino acids. V lost 6 bases and J lost 4; bases outside the gene matches: 11. The CDR3 reads CASSVWGTGDYEQYF. CDR3 bases: TGTGCCAGCAGCGTATGGGGGACAGGCGATTACGAGCAGTACTTC.

This sequence joins TRBV7-8 and TRBJ1-3; weak D call: TRBD1 (6 bases). The V and J ends lost 1 base and 8 bases respectively, with 15 bases between them. This CDR3 contains 15 residues. Germline V gives CDR1 SGHVS, CDR2 FQNEAQ. The CDR3 reads CASSLVELGADTIYF. The CDR3 DNA sequence: TGTGCCAGCAGCTTAGTGGAGTTGGGGGCCGACACCATATATTTT. The full variable domain, with the rest looked up from reference TRBV7-8 and TRBJ1-3, is GAGVSQSPRYKVAKRGQDVALRCDPISGHVSLFWYQQALGQGPEFLTYFQNEAQLDKSGLPSDRFFAERPEGSVSTLKIQRTQQEDSAVYLCASSLVELGADTIYFGEGSWLTVV.

This clonotype was found a few times. The V call is TRBV24-1, the J call TRBJ2-4; D is possibly TRBD2 (5 bases). Germline CDR1 and CDR2: KGHDR and SFDVKD. The CDR3 runs 18 residues. The V end lost 4 bases, the J end lost 2 bases, and 20 bases lay between the germline ends. The CDR3 spells CATSERVKGERTKNIQYF. The DNA of the CDR3 is TGTGCCACCAGTGAGCGCGTGAAGGGAGAGAGAACCAAAAACATTCAGTACTTC.

This clonotype appeared a few times. J is TRBJ2-7 and V is TRBV20-1, with 14 bases that match TRBD2. V shed 0 bases, J shed 5 bases, and the junction held 9 bases outside the gene matches. Germline assignment: CDR1 DFQATT and CDR2 SNEGSKA (reference sequence). CDR3 length: 17 residues. The CDR3 sequence: CSARDPSGTSGRHEQYF. CDR3 nucleotide sequence: TGCAGTGCTAGAGATCCCTCCGGGACTAGCGGGAGACACGAGCAGTACTTC.

This clonotype occurred a few times. The chain has TRBV25-1 and TRBJ1-2; D may be TRBD1 (5 bases). V lost 1 base to trimming and J lost 0 bases, with 9 bases between them. The CDR3 sequence is 15 residues long. In germline, CDR1 is MGHDK, CDR2 SYGVNS. CDR3: CASSESGRANYGYTF. CDR3 nucleotides: TGTGCCAGCAGTGAATCGGGCAGGGCTAACTATGGCTACACCTTC.

This clonotype was counted a few times. The rearrangement uses TRBV5-1 and TRBJ2-3, with D maybe TRBD2 (6 bases). The CDR3 sequence is 15 residues long. The V gene lost 0 bases and the J gene lost 6 bases, with 14 bases spanning the gap. In germline, CDR1 is SGHRS, CDR2 YFSETQ. This chain's CDR3 is CASSLASGVVDTQYF. CDR3 DNA sequence: TGCGCCAGCAGCTTGGCCTCGGGGGTAGTGGATACGCAGTATTTT.

The chain joins TRBV28 to TRBJ2-2, with TRBD2 matching 7 bases. V shed 5 bases, J shed 4 bases, and the junction held 1 base outside the gene matches. The CDR3 extends over 13 amino acids. Germline values: CDR1 MDHEN, CDR2 SYDVKM. Written as DNA, the CDR3 is TGTGCCAGCAGTGCTAGCGGCACCGGGGAGCTGTTTTTT. Translated: CASSASGTGELFF.

This clonotype was detected only once. The chain uses TRBV5-1 and TRBJ2-5; tentative D call: TRBD1 (5 bases). The ends were cut back, 0 bases at V and 11 bases at J, with 17 bases in the middle. Germline V lookup: CDR1 SGHRS, CDR2 YFSETQ. The length of the CDR3 is 14 residues. DNA of the CDR3: TGCGCCAGCAGCTTGGGACAGCCAGGCAATGAGCAGTACTTC. Its translation is CASSLGQPGNEQYF.

This chain connects TRBV5-1 to TRBJ2-7; a possible D gene is TRBD2 (6 bases). The CDR3 is 15 residues long. Trimming took 6 bases from V and 2 from J, leaving 18 bases between them. The germline V gene has CDR1 SGHRS and CDR2 YFSETQ. In nucleotides, the CDR3 is TGCGCCAGCAACCCCGGACTGACTAGTACCTACGAGCAGTACTTC. Its translation: CASNPGLTSTYEQYF.

This rearrangement joins TRBV5-1 to TRBJ2-3, with 8 bases fitting TRBD2. The CDR3 spans 15 residues. Trimming took 0 bases from V and 6 from J; bases not matched to a gene: 6. Germline lookup yields CDR1 SGHRS and CDR2 YFSETQ. The CDR3, as DNA: TGCGCCAGCAGCTTGGGGACTAGCATGGGGGATACGCAGTATTTT. This gives the protein CASSLGTSMGDTQYF. Full variable domain (missing parts from reference TRBV5-1 and TRBJ2-3): KAGVTQTPRYLIKTRGQQVTLSCSPISGHRSVSWYQQTPGQGLQFLFEYFSETQRNKGNFPGRFSGRQFSNSRSEMNVSTLELGDSALYLCASSLGTSMGDTQYFGPGTRLTVL.

This clonotype was counted only a few times. The chain links TRBV28 to TRBJ2-2; 9 nucleotides line up with TRBD1. V was clipped by 6 bases and J by 2 bases; unmatched bases: 4. This CDR3 has 15 residues. In germline, CDR1 is MDHEN, CDR2 SYDVKM. The CDR3 loop is CASRRQGGNTGELFF. The DNA of the CDR3 is TGTGCCAGCAGGCGACAGGGGGGAAACACCGGGGAGCTGTTTTTT.